These 14 T cell receptor beta chains share one sample of origin, sequenced in a study of T cell repertoires in ileal Crohn's disease. Clones were sequenced by immunoSEQ multiplex PCR, and TCRdb holds only the in-frame ones, with some missing. The sample consists of more than 13,000 clones, 60% to 85% of them appearing once. Time point reported: neoterminal ileum biopsy at postoperative endoscopy, about 6 months after surgery. The sample taken for sequencing was ileal tissue. All receptors come from an adult with Crohn's disease.

This clone was observed a single time. V and J are TRBV6-1 and TRBJ2-1; D is ambiguous. CDR1 is MNHNS and CDR2 is SASEGT in the germline V gene. This CDR3 region has 12 residues. Trimming took 7 bases from V and 4 from J, leaving 8 bases between them. The CDR3 sequence: CASTFRYNEQFF. The DNA of the CDR3 is TGTGCCAGCACCTTCCGGTACAATGAGCAGTTCTTC.

This chain links TRBV29-1 with TRBJ1-6; 9 nucleotides agree with TRBD1. The germline V gene has CDR1 SQVTM and CDR2 ANQGSEA. The trim removed 6 bases at V and 8 bases at J, leaving 5 bases unmatched. The CDR3 runs to 13 residues. CDR3 bases: TGCAGCGTGATCTGGACAGGGGATTCACCCCTCCACTTT. This codes for CSVIWTGDSPLHF.

The sample holds one count of this clone. This chain uses TRBV19 with TRBJ1-6; D gene ambiguous. Germline lookup yields CDR1 LNHDA and CDR2 SQIVND (reference sequence). This CDR3 contains 15 residues. Trimming stripped 10 bases from V and 0 bases from J, with 13 bases between. As DNA, the CDR3 is TGTGCCACCTCACCAGAGTTCTCCTATAATTCACCCCTCCACTTT. Translated: CATSPEFSYNSPLHF.

This clone was picked up a small number of times. The chain employs TRBV2 and TRBJ2-5; D tentatively reads TRBD1 or TRBD2 (5 bases each). From germline, CDR1 is SNHLY and CDR2 FYNNEI. With 6 bases removed from V and 5 bases from J, the gap between germline ends came to 19 bases. The CDR3 runs 15 residues. CDR3 DNA sequence: TGTGCCAGCAGCGGAGAGGGGCTAGCAGGGGAGACCCAGTACTTC. Protein product: CASSGEGLAGETQYF.

The chain has TRBV7-8 and TRBJ1-2; D unresolved. Between the trimmed V and J ends, which lost 5 bases and 4 bases, there was a span of 14 bases. CDR1 is SGHVS, CDR2 FQNEAQ, per germline. The CDR3 is 14 amino acids. CDR3 residues: CASSMPEAPYGYTF. The CDR3 region has the DNA TGTGCCAGCAGCATGCCGGAGGCGCCCTATGGCTACACCTTC.

The chain is built from TRBV5-6 and TRBJ2-1; TRBD2 matches 9 bases. Per germline, CDR1 SGHDT and CDR2 YYEEEE. The CDR3 length is 15 residues. J gave up 2 bases and V 4 bases, and 4 bases lay outside the gene matches. CDR3: CASSRASGTYNEQFF. CDR3 nucleotides: TGTGCCAGCAGCCGAGCTAGCGGGACCTACAATGAGCAGTTCTTC.

The chain has TRBV7-2 and TRBJ1-5; 11 bases agree with TRBD1. V shed 2 bases and J 4 bases; nucleotides not matched to a gene: 7. Germline V gene data show CDR1 as SGHTA and CDR2 as FQGNSA. The CDR3 length is 17 residues. The CDR3 DNA sequence: TGTGCCAGCAGCTTACAATCTGGGACAGGGGGAAATCAGCCCCAGCATTTT. Protein product: CASSLQSGTGGNQPQHF.

The chain recombines TRBV5-4 with TRBJ2-5; TRBD2 aligns across 10 bases. The CDR3 length is 15 residues. CDR1 SGHNT and CDR2 YYREEE come from the germline V gene (reference sequence). Trimming removed 2 bases from V and 5 bases from J; junction bases left unmatched: 6. CDR3 DNA sequence: TGTGCCAGCAGCTTCCAAGCGGGAGGGGGTGAGACCCAGTACTTC. Translation gives CASSFQAGGGETQYF.

The rearrangement links TRBV5-1 to TRBJ2-1; 7 bases are shared with TRBD2. Unmatched junction bases numbered 9, after V lost 5 bases and J lost 4 bases. Germline V gene lookup returns CDR1 SGHRS and CDR2 YFSETQ. The CDR3 extends over 15 amino acids. The CDR3 protein is CASRPAGTIYNEQFF. CDR3 DNA sequence: TGCGCCAGCAGACCAGCGGGGACGATTTACAATGAGCAGTTCTTC.

The gene calls are TRBV19 and TRBJ1-3; no clear D. Germline CDR1 LNHDA, CDR2 SQIVND (reference sequence). The V and J ends lost 3 bases and 0 bases respectively, with 6 bases between them. The CDR3 spans 14 residues. The chain's CDR3 is CASSMRNSGNTIYF. For the CDR3, the DNA is TGTGCCAGTAGTATGCGGAACTCTGGAAACACCATATATTTT.

The chain links TRBV7-2 to TRBJ2-6; D may correspond to TRBD1 or TRBD2 (7 bases each). The CDR3 extends over 16 amino acids. V was cut by 11 bases and J by 4 bases, with 21 bases left in between. The germline V gene has CDR1 SGHTA and CDR2 FQGNSA. As DNA, the CDR3 is TGTGCCGGAAGGGGGGGACAGTATACCGGGGCCAACGTCCTGACTTTC. Its translation is CAGRGGQYTGANVLTF.

The rearrangement links TRBV18 to TRBJ2-7; 8 nucleotides match TRBD1. The CDR3 contains 14 residues. Trimming cost V 3 bases and J 1 base; bases outside gene matches: 2. In germline, CDR1 is KGHSH, CDR2 LQKENI. This CDR3 is CASSPWDRSYEQYF. The DNA of the CDR3 is TGTGCCAGCTCACCCTGGGACAGGTCCTACGAGCAGTACTTC.

The chain uses TRBV5-1 and TRBJ2-1, with 9 bases lining up with TRBD2. The ends lost 3 bases at V and 7 bases at J; junction bases unmatched: 26. Germline V gene lookup returns CDR1 SGHRS and CDR2 YFSETQ. The CDR3 extends over 21 amino acids. The CDR3 reads CASSSKSLVAGEYGARNEQFF. The CDR3 nucleotides read TGCGCCAGCAGCTCGAAAAGCCTAGTAGCGGGAGAATACGGGGCAAGGAATGAGCAGTTCTTC.

V and J are TRBV5-6 and TRBJ1-3, with D possibly matching TRBD1 (5 bases). CDR3 size: 14 residues. Germline values: CDR1 SGHDT, CDR2 YYEEEE. Trimming removed 7 bases at V and 0 bases at J, with 11 bases between. Here the CDR3 DNA reads TGTGCCAGCTTGCGGGGGAACTCTGGAAACACCATATATTTT. It encodes CASLRGNSGNTIYF.